The 27 T cell receptor beta chains reported below all come from one sample, sequenced in a study of cytomegalovirus exposure and HLA in healthy donors. Amplification used 60 Vbeta primers and 13 Jbeta primers. Data came from immunoSEQ multiplex PCR; TCRdb stores just in-frame clones and leaves some out. The sample yields 140,000 to 150,000 clones, around 79% seen once. The sequenced sample consisted of PBMCs. Receptor source: a woman in her thirties or forties in good health and CMV-seropositive.

This CDR3 reads CASGGTQNTEAFF. CDR3 DNA: TGTGCCAGCGGGGGGACGCAGAACACTGAAGCTTTCTTT. The chain couples TRBV2 to TRBJ1-1; possible D gene TRBD1, 5 bases. The ends were cut back, 8 bases at V and 1 base at J, with 11 bases in the middle. The CDR3 spans 13 residues. The germline V gene encodes CDR1 SNHLY and CDR2 FYNNEI.

This CDR3 is CATSRGRYNEQFF. The CDR3 bases are TGTGCCACCAGCAGAGGCCGGTACAATGAGCAGTTCTTC. V and J are TRBV15 and TRBJ2-1; D unclear. The CDR3 is 13 amino acids. V dropped 1 base and J dropped 4 bases, with 5 bases sitting between them. CDR1 is LNHNV, CDR2 YYDKDF, per germline (reference sequence).

The rearrangement joins TRBV10-2 to TRBJ1-1; 7 nucleotides agree with TRBD1. J was trimmed by 6 bases and V by 4 bases; bases with no gene match: 5. This CDR3 region has 13 residues. Germline values: CDR1 WSHSY, CDR2 SAAADI. CDR3 sequence (DNA): TGCGCCAGCAGTGGCCAACAGGGGTCTGAAGCTTTCTTT. Protein: CASSGQQGSEAFF.

J is TRBJ2-5 and V is TRBV30, with TRBD2 matching 11 bases. The CDR3 totals 15 residues. V trimming: 0 bases; J trimming: 3 bases; junction bases outside the gene matches: 3. Germline CDR1 GTSNPN, CDR2 SVGIG (reference sequence). This chain's CDR3 is CAWSVASGGKETQYF. The CDR3 nucleotides are TGTGCCTGGAGTGTGGCTAGCGGGGGGAAAGAGACCCAGTACTTC.

The chain carries TRBV12-1 and TRBJ2-5; the DNA was not compared with TRBD2, the D call given in the table. TRBV12-1 is a known pseudogene. The CDR3 is 16 residues long. The CDR3 coding sequence is TGTGCCAGCAGCTTCCGACTAGCGGGGGGGCCGGGGACCCAGTACTTC. Its translation: CASSFRLAGGPGTQYF.

The V and J genes are TRBV9 and TRBJ1-3; D is perhaps TRBD1 (5 bases). V was trimmed by 3 bases and J by 7 bases, leaving 14 bases between them. Germline-derived CDR1 and CDR2 are SGDLS and YYNGEE. The CDR3 consists of 14 residues. Written as DNA, the CDR3 is TGTGCCAGCAGCGGTCAGGGCGGTCAGAACACCATATATTTT. This codes for CASSGQGGQNTIYF.

The V and J genes are TRBV5-1 and TRBJ2-3; D is perhaps TRBD2 (6 bases). This CDR3 has 14 residues. The ends were cut back, 4 bases at V and 0 bases at J, with 9 bases in the middle. Looked up from germline, CDR1 is SGHRS and CDR2 is YFSETQ. The CDR3, as DNA: TGCGCCAGCAGCCCGGGGGACAGCACAGATACGCAGTATTTT. It encodes CASSPGDSTDTQYF.

The chain uses TRBV7-9 and TRBJ2-7; maybe TRBD1 (6 bases). The CDR3 is 16 amino acids. The V end was cut by 8 bases, the J end by 4 bases, with 24 bases between. CDR1 is SEHNR, CDR2 FQNEAQ, per germline (reference sequence). Here the CDR3 DNA reads TGTGCCAGCTCCCTTAGCCCGGGACATGGAGGTTACGAGCAGTACTTC. This codes for CASSLSPGHGGYEQYF.

This chain links TRBV28 with TRBJ2-7; perhaps TRBD2 as D (6 bases). With 5 bases removed from V and 0 bases from J, the gap between germline ends came to 23 bases. Germline CDR1 MDHEN, CDR2 SYDVKM. CDR3 length: 18 amino acids. CDR3 sequence (DNA): TGTGCCAGCAGTCCACAAAACTGGGGCCGGGGAGGCTCCTACGAGCAGTACTTC. Amino acid sequence: CASSPQNWGRGGSYEQYF. Full variable domain (rest looked up from reference TRBV28 and TRBJ2-7): DVKVTQSSRYLVKRTGEKVFLECVQDMDHENMFWYRQDPGLGLRLIYFSYDVKMKEKGDIPEGYSVSREKKERFSLILESASTNQTSMYLCASSPQNWGRGGSYEQYFGPGTRLTVT.

The gene calls are TRBV6-1 and TRBJ1-5, with 8 bases lining up with TRBD1. The CDR3 is 15 residues long. Trimming took 10 bases from V and 0 from J; bases not matched to a gene: 8. CDR1 and CDR2 (germline): MNHNS, SASEGT. The CDR3 DNA reads as TGTGCCACCTCCAGGGGGCCTTATAGCAATCAGCCCCAGCATTTT. Translation: CATSRGPYSNQPQHF.

The chain couples TRBV2 to TRBJ1-2; TRBD1 matches 10 bases. Germline V gene lookup returns CDR1 SNHLY and CDR2 FYNNEI. J was trimmed by 5 bases and V by 8 bases; bases with no gene match: 11. This CDR3 has 15 residues. The DNA for the CDR3 is TGTGCCAGCGAGGGGCTGGGACAGGGGTATTATGGCTACACCTTC. Encoded protein: CASEGLGQGYYGYTF.

The chain uses TRBV9 and TRBJ1-1; no firm D call. Germline assignment: CDR1 SGDLS and CDR2 YYNGEE. The length of the CDR3 is 15 residues. Trimming took off 0 bases at V and 1 base at J, with 10 bases between the two ends. CDR3 protein: CASSVDQATNTEAFF. The CDR3 bases are TGTGCCAGCAGCGTAGATCAGGCGACGAACACTGAAGCTTTCTTT.

This chain uses TRBV20-1 with TRBJ2-7; 8 nucleotides agree with TRBD2. Germline CDR1 reads DFQATT; CDR2 reads SNEGSKA (reference sequence). V lost 6 bases to trimming and J lost 6 bases; unmatched junction nucleotides: 4. The CDR3 runs to 11 residues. The CDR3 region has the DNA TGCAGTGCCGATCGGGGGGGCGAGCAGTACTTC. Its protein is CSADRGGEQYF.

Worth noting for this clone: The junction and the germline gene differ at one end; a read error may be behind it. The chain carries TRBV28 and TRBJ2-3; the match to TRBD1 covers 10 bases. Germline CDR1 MDHEN, CDR2 SYDVKM. The CDR3 contains 15 residues. The CDR3 nucleotides are TGTGCCTGCAGCCAGACAGGGGGCACGACAGATACGCAGTATTTT. It translates to CACSQTGGTTDTQYF.

This rearrangement joins TRBV27 to TRBJ2-1; D is unclear. The CDR3 spans 13 residues. Germline V CDR1 and CDR2: MNHEY, SMNVEV (reference sequence). Deletions cut 3 bases from V and 4 bases from J, with 7 bases between. The CDR3: CASSFLQYNEQFF. The CDR3 nucleotides read TGTGCCAGCAGTTTCCTACAGTACAATGAGCAGTTCTTC.

The gene calls are TRBV11-3 and TRBJ2-7; TRBD2 agrees at 7 bases. The germline V gene encodes CDR1 SGHNT and CDR2 YENEEA. After removal of 0 bases from V and 6 bases from J, the junction contained 5 bases not matched to a gene. The CDR3 is made up of 14 amino acids. The CDR3, as DNA: TGTGCCAGCAGCTTAGACGGGGGGTCGGGCGAGCAGTACTTC. Translating gives CASSLDGGSGEQYF.

The chain employs TRBV5-1 and TRBJ1-2; D remains unclear. The V gene lost 1 base and the J gene lost 0 bases, with 4 bases spanning the gap. Germline CDR1 reads SGHRS; CDR2 reads YFSETQ. This CDR3 contains 13 residues. The CDR3 sequence is CASSLPSNYGYTF. The DNA for the CDR3 is TGCGCCAGCAGCTTGCCTTCTAACTATGGCTACACCTTC.

V gene TRBV2 combines with J gene TRBJ2-7, with 7 bases matching TRBD1. This CDR3 is built from 13 residues. V was clipped by 6 bases and J by 7 bases; unmatched bases: 9. Germline CDR1 is SNHLY and CDR2 is FYNNEI. CDR3 in amino acids: CASRPQGLGEQYF. CDR3 DNA sequence: TGTGCCAGCAGGCCACAGGGGCTCGGGGAGCAGTACTTC.

The chain links TRBV6-1 to TRBJ2-7; 11 bases fit TRBD1. Germline V gene data show CDR1 as MNHNS and CDR2 as SASEGT. The CDR3 is 15 amino acids. Unmatched junction bases numbered 8, after V lost 4 bases and J lost 6 bases. CDR3 residues: CASSATGTGGFEQYF. Here the CDR3 DNA reads TGTGCCAGCAGTGCGACCGGGACAGGGGGTTTCGAGCAGTACTTC.

This chain links TRBV6-5 with TRBJ2-5, with 16 bases lining up with TRBD2. The assigned J gene may be wrong: the sequence end matches TRBJ2-7 better. CDR3 size: 16 residues. Looked up from germline, CDR1 is MNHEY and CDR2 is SVGAGI. In DNA, the CDR3 is TGTGCCAGCAGTTGGGGACTAGCGGGGGGGATCAACGAGCAGTACTTC. It specifies CASSWGLAGGINEQYF.

This clone was seen only a few times. An end of the junction does not agree with germline; a read error may underlie this. The CDR3 DNA follows: TGTGCTAGTGGTCCGGGACATCCCTACGATGAGCAGTTCTTC. Its translation is CASGPGHPYDEQFF. This rearrangement joins TRBV12-5 to TRBJ2-1, with D tentatively TRBD1 (6 bases). This CDR3 has 14 residues. Per germline, CDR1 LGHNT and CDR2 FRNRAP.

This rearrangement joins TRBV2 to TRBJ2-1, with 8 bases identical to TRBD2. The CDR3 covers 14 residues. The germline V gene encodes CDR1 SNHLY and CDR2 FYNNEI. With V trimmed by 10 bases and J by 4 bases, 9 bases remained unmatched. CDR3 DNA: TGTGCCACCAAAGTCACTAGCGGTTACAATGAGCAGTTCTTC. It translates to CATKVTSGYNEQFF.

This rearrangement joins TRBV5-5 to TRBJ1-6; a weak D match, TRBD1 (6 bases). CDR1 SGHKS and CDR2 YYEKEE come from the germline V gene (reference sequence). V lost 3 bases to trimming and J lost 10 bases, with 20 bases between them. The CDR3 extends over 16 amino acids. Written as DNA, the CDR3 is TGTGCCAGCAGCTCCCGGGACACTAATATGGCGTCACCCCTCCACTTT. Encoded protein: CASSSRDTNMASPLHF.

This clone was observed a handful of times. This sequence joins TRBV19 and TRBJ1-1, with D possibly being TRBD1 (6 bases). The CDR3 extends over 14 amino acids. V dropped 6 bases and J dropped 4 bases, with 15 bases sitting between them. Germline CDR1 LNHDA, CDR2 SQIVND (reference sequence). The CDR3 region has the DNA TGTGCCAGTAGGACTGCAGGGGCCAGCACTGAAGCTTTCTTT. It encodes CASRTAGASTEAFF.

The rearrangement uses TRBV2 and TRBJ2-5, with 12 bases matching TRBD2. The germline CDR1 and CDR2 sequences are SNHLY and FYNNEI. The CDR3 runs to 16 residues. Germline trimming cut 6 bases from V and 4 bases from J; bases unmatched to any gene: 9. Here the CDR3 DNA reads TGTGCCAGCAGACTAACAACTAGCGGGGGGACAGAGACCCAGTACTTC. Amino acids: CASRLTTSGGTETQYF.

The chain carries TRBV6-6 and TRBJ2-5; tentatively, D is TRBD2 (7 bases). The DNA end is a closer match to TRBJ2-7, so the J assignment may be wrong. CDR1 and CDR2 from the germline V gene are MNHNY and SVGAGI (reference sequence). The length of the CDR3 is 14 residues. For the CDR3, the DNA is TGTGCCAGCAGCCGAGGGGGGGAGGTCTACGAGCAGTACTTC. Its translation is CASSRGGEVYEQYF.

The chain links TRBV28 to TRBJ1-4; TRBD1 aligns across 8 bases. V was clipped by 5 bases and J by 7 bases; unmatched bases: 21. CDR1 is MDHEN, CDR2 SYDVKM, per germline. The CDR3 spans 19 residues. The CDR3 region has the DNA TGTGCCAGCAGTGAGCTAGAACAGGGGGGATCCCATACATCTGAAAAACTGTTTTTT. Amino acids: CASSELEQGGSHTSEKLFF.